The sequence of this T cell receptor beta chain was determined in a study of OX40 agonist ivuxolimab in advanced cancers. General notes on the study: Ivuxolimab, which targeted the costimulatory receptor OX40 (CD134), was an agonistic, fully human IgG2 monoclonal antibody. Intravenous ivuxolimab was administered to patients every 2 weeks at six dose levels: 0.01, 0.1, 0.3, 1.5, 3 and 10 mg/kg. Among the 50 to 55 dose-escalation patients, around 20 had hepatocellular carcinoma, 15 melanoma, 9 renal cell carcinoma and 9 head and neck cancer. In the dose-escalation cohort, roughly 80% of patients were male, and the mean age was approximately 64 years, with a range of roughly 20 to 85. Prior anti-PD-1, anti-PD-L1 or anti-CTLA-4 therapy was permitted, and approximately 40% of dose-escalation patients had received checkpoint inhibitors. Three dose-escalation patients achieved partial responses, one with hepatocellular carcinoma and two with cutaneous melanoma. Peripheral TCRbeta sequencing aimed to test whether ivuxolimab altered TCR sequence diversity and caused clonal T-cell expansion. The monotherapy dose-escalation portion (N ≈ 50 patients) of the phase I ivuxolimab trial is reported in the paper. General study outcomes and caveats: On average, CD8+ T cells showed more expanded clones than CD4+ T cells after ivuxolimab. At doses of 0.1 to 3.0 mg/kg, clonal expansion of both CD4+ and CD8+ blood T cells was observed from baseline to week 6. In partial responders in the 0.1-3.0 mg/kg groups, normalized peripheral clonal expansion was found to be among the lowest, especially among CD8+ T cells. Antigen specificity was not determined for the clonally expanded peripheral T cells. Low levels of normalized T-cell clonal expansion were also shown by some nonresponding patients.

Genomic DNA was isolated from the sorted cells so that the TCRbeta CDR3 region could be sequenced. TCRbeta CDR3 regions were sequenced using the immunoSEQ Assay. Drawn from immuneACCESS, this table holds only the in-frame rearrangements with V and J called that TCRdb kept. Clones are partly lost; checked studies trace under half to an unresolved V gene and leave the rest unexplained. This sample lists nearly 80,000 clones; 84% were detected once. Around a quarter of the sample goes to the ten largest clones. Reading the germline V gene gives CDR1 SGDLS and CDR2 YYNGEE. V loses 0 bases at its end and J loses 10 bases; junction bases beyond the gene matches: 13. Including cysteine and phenylalanine, the CDR3 has 16 amino acids. The DNA shown is the 48-base CDR3, in frame from base 1. As to this clone: There is no known antigen for this receptor. There are no base qualities to consult, and no much larger clone falls within one base.

Patients with a history of autoimmune disease or receiving systemic immunosuppression were excluded from the trial. Peripheral blood for TCR sequencing was collected from all dose cohorts at baseline, on cycle 4 day 1, and on cycle 7 day 1. Samples were obtained from an open-label, multicenter, first-in-human phase I dose-escalation trial of ivuxolimab. Adults with locally advanced or metastatic head and neck squamous cell, hepatocellular, melanoma or renal cell carcinoma were enrolled in the trial. Before TCR sequencing, CD4+ T cells and CD8+ T cells were sorted from peripheral blood as separate populations.

The V gene is TRBV9 and the J gene is TRBJ2-3, and 8 junctional nucleotides match TRBD2. The origin of this receptor is an adult with an advanced solid tumor such as melanoma, head and neck, liver or kidney cancer. This specimen was CD4+ or CD8+ T cells sorted from blood, taken in a trial of the OX40 agonist ivuxolimab. The encoded CDR3 is CASSVGSSGATRPQYF. The sequenced DNA is TGTGCCAGCAGCGTAGGAAGTAGCGGGGCCACGAGGCCGCAGTATTTT.